This TCR beta chain derives from a study of blood T cell repertoires in COVID-19. Looking at the study overall: COVID-19 samples from acute and convalescent phases originated in the United States, Italy and Spain. The analysed material was cDNA or gDNA that came from T cells, B-cell-depleted T cells, or PBMCs.

Germline V gives CDR1 PRHDT, CDR2 FYEKMQ (reference sequence). V lost 2 bases, J lost 4 bases, and 3 bases lay in between. The CDR3 spans 12 residues. TCRdb's copy holds only in-frame clones and misses some; the assay was immunoSEQ multiplex PCR. The sample has 120,000 to 150,000 clones; around 84% are singletons. In this sample, this clone turned up many times. The J gene is TRBJ1-3, the V gene TRBV13; no firm D call. Sequencing used peripheral blood. The receptor's source is a woman aged 50 to 60 in a cohort sampled during active or convalescent COVID-19. The CDR3 reads CASSLQGNTIYF. The CDR3 DNA sequence: TGTGCCAGCAGCTTACAGGGAAACACCATATATTTT.